The clone carrying this T cell receptor beta chain is medium-sized within its sample. This CDR3 is 15 amino acids long. The V end lost 8 bases, the J end lost 5 bases, and 22 bases lay between the germline ends. CDR1 SGDLS and CDR2 YYNGEE come from the germline V gene. This entry is derived from a study of T cells in localized non-small cell lung cancer. Clones were sequenced by immunoSEQ multiplex PCR, and TCRdb holds only the in-frame ones, with some missing. The sample lists around 1,800 clones; around a third were seen once. This TCR came from a female donor of 60 years or more with stage I lung adenocarcinoma. Sequenced here: lung tumor tissue, sampled before any cancer treatment. V gene TRBV9 combines with J gene TRBJ2-5; TRBD1 or TRBD2 may be the D gene (5 bases each). The CDR3 region is CASNLGRLKRETQYF. The CDR3, as DNA: TGTGCCAGTAATCTGGGACGCCTAAAACGGGAGACCCAGTACTTC.